This T cell receptor (beta chain) was documented in a study of blood T cell repertoires in COVID-19. Original processing notes: Estimation of nucleated cell counts relied on the amplification of reference gene primers. Using immunoSEQ multiplex PCR, the repertoire was profiled, and TCRdb retains in-frame clones only, with some absent. The V and J calls and clone size were taken over from that table, and D and trimming were inferred from the DNA. The top ten clones hold over 0.65% of a sample with 200,000 to 300,000 clones, about nine tenths of them seen once. Losses at the gene ends were 9 bases for V and 8 bases for J; bases not matched to a gene: 12. The CDR3 contains 14 residues. Germline V lookup: CDR1 SNHLY, CDR2 FYNNEI.

The chain couples TRBV2 to TRBJ2-1; 8 bases map to TRBD2. This TCR was recovered from a man aged 30 to 45 with COVID-19, enrolled during active disease. The sequencing sample was made of peripheral blood. This CDR3 reads CASLPGLVLDEQFF. The DNA for the CDR3 is TGTGCCAGTCTTCCGGGACTAGTTCTCGATGAGCAGTTCTTC.